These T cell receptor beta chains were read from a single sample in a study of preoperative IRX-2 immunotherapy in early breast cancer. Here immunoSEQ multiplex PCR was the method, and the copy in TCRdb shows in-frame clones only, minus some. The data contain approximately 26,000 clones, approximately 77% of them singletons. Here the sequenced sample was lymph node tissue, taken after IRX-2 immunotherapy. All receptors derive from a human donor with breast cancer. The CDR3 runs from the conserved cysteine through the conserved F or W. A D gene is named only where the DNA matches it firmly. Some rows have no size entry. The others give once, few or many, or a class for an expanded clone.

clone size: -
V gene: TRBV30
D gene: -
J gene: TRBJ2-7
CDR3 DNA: TGTGCCTGGAGTGTACTCGGGGTAGCGAGGACCTACGAGCAGTACTTC
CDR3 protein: CAWSVLGVARTYEQYF

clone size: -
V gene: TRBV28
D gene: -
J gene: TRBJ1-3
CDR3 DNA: TGTGCCAGCATCCCATCAGGTCTCTTTTACTCTGGAAACACCATATATTTT
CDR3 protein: CASIPSGLFYSGNTIYF

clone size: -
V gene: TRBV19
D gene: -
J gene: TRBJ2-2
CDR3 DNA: TGTGCCAGTAGTATGGGCAGGGTGACCGGGGAGCTGTTTTTT
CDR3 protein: CASSMGRVTGELFF

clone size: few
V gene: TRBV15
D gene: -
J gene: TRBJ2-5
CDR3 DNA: TGTGCCACCAGCAGAGCCCCCTTCCCCCAAGAGACCCAGTACTTC
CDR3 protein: CATSRAPFPQETQYF

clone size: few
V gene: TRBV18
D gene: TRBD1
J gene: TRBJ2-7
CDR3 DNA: TGTGCCAGCTCACCGGACTCTGGACAGGACGAGCAGTACTTC
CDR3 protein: CASSPDSGQDEQYF

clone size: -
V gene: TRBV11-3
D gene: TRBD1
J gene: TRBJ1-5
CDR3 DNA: TGTGCCAGCAGCTTGTTCGGGCCGAAATATCAGGGGGCCCCAATCAGGCCCCAGCATTTT
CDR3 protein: CASSLFGPKYQGAPIRPQHF

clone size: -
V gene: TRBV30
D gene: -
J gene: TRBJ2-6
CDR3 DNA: TGTGCCCTAAGGGTATCCGGGGCCAACGTCCTGACTTTC
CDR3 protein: CALRVSGANVLTF

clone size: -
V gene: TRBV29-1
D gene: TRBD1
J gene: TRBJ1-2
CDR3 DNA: TGCAGCGTCCTTATTACGACAGGGGGCGCTGGCTACACCTTC
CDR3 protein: CSVLITTGGAGYTF

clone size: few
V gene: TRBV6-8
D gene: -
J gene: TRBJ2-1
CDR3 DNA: TGTGCCACCAGTGACCCCGGCCGACTAGTGCGAGCCGACAATGAGCAGTTCTTC
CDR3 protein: CATSDPGRLVRADNEQFF

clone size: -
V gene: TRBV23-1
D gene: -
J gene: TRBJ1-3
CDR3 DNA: TGCGCCAGCAGCTTACAGGGCTCTGAAAACACCATATATTTT
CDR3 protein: CASSLQGSENTIYF

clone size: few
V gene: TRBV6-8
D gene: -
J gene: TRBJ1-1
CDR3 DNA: TGTGCCAGCAGTTACTCCGGGACCACCCGGGAAGCTTTCTTT
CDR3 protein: CASSYSGTTREAFF

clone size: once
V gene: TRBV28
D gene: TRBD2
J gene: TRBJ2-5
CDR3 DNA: TGTGCCAGCAGTTCCACCGTTTGGACTAGCGGGAGGGGAGAGACCCAGTACTTC
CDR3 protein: CASSSTVWTSGRGETQYF

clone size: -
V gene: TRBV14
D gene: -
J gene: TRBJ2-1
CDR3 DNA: TGTGCCAGCAGCCAAGATGAGACAGATTCTTACAATGAGCAGTTCTTC
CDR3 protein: CASSQDETDSYNEQFF

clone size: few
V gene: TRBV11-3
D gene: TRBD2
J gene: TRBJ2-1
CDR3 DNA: TGTGCCAGCAGCTTTCAAGCGGGAGTGACCTACAATGAGCAGTTCTTC
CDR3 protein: CASSFQAGVTYNEQFF

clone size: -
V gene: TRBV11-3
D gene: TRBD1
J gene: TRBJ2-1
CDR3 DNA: TGTGCCAGCAGCGTCGGGACAGCTTTCGGGAATGAGCAGTTCTTC
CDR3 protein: CASSVGTAFGNEQFF

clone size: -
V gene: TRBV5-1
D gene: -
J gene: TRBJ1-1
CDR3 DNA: TGCGCCAGCAGCTCGATTGTTTCGGGTGGCACTGAAGCTTTCTTT
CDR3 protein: CASSSIVSGGTEAFF

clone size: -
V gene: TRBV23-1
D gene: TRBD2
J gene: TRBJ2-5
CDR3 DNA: TGCGCCAGCAGCCAAACTAGCGGGAGCCAAGAGACCCAGTACTTC
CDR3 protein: CASSQTSGSQETQYF

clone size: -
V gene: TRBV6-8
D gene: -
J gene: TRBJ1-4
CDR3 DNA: TGTGCCAGCAGACCCCCAGGGGTGACTAATGAAAAACTGTTTTTT
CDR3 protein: CASRPPGVTNEKLFF

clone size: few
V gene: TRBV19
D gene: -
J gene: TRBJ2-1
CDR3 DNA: TGTGCCAGTAGTATGGGGGGCAGTGAGCAGTTCTTC
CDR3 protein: CASSMGGSEQFF

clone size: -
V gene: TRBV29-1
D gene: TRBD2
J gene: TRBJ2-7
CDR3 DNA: TGCAGCGTGACTGGACTAGCGGGACCTAACGAGCAGTACTTC
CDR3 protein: CSVTGLAGPNEQYF

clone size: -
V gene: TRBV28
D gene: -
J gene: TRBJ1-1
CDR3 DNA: TGTGCCAGCACTTACGGGGGTCCCACTGAAGCTTTCTTT
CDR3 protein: CASTYGGPTEAFF

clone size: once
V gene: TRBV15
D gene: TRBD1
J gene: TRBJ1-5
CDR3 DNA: TGTGCCACCAGCAGGAAGACAGGGGCTAATCAGCCCCAGCATTTT
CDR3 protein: CATSRKTGANQPQHF

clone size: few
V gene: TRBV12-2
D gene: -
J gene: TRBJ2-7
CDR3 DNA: TGTGCCACGACAAATAGGGTCGGTATCTCCTACGAGCAGTACTTC
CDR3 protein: CATTNRVGISYEQYF

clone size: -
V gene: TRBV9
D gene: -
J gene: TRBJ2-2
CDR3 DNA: TGTGCCAGCAGTCCCGACACCACGAACACCGGGGAGCTGTTTTTT
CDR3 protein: CASSPDTTNTGELFF

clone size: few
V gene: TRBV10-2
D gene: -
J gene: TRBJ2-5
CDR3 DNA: TGCGCCAGCAGTGAGTCCCAGTACCAAGAGACCCAGTACTTC
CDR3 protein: CASSESQYQETQYF

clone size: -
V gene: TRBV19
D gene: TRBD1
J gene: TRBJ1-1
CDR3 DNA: TGTGCCAGTAGTATAGATGGGACAGGGCTAGGTAACACTGAAGCTTTCTTT
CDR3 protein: CASSIDGTGLGNTEAFF

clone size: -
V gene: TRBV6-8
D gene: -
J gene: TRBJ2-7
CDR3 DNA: TGTGCCATCAAAACCTTATACTCCTACGAGCAGTACTTC
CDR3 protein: CAIKTLYSYEQYF

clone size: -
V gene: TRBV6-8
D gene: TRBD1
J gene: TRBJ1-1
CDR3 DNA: TGTGCCAGCAGACCTTACAGGGTCAGGGGGACTGAAGCTTTCTTT
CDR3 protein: CASRPYRVRGTEAFF

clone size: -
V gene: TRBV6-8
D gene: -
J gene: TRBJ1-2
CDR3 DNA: TGTGCCAGCAGTCGAACACCTAACTATGGCTACACCTTC
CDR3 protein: CASSRTPNYGYTF

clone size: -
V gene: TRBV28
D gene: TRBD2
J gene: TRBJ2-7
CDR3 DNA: TGTGCCAGCAGTCGACTAGCGGGAGTCCTCGAGCAGTACTTC
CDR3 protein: CASSRLAGVLEQYF

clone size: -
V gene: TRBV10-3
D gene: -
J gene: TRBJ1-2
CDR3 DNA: TGTGCCATCAGTGAGTTTAAACAGGGACATAACTATGGCTACACCTTC
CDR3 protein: CAISEFKQGHNYGYTF

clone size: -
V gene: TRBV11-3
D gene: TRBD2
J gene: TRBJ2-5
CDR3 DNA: TGTGCCAGCAGCTTAGGCGGGAGGGCCGGGGAGACCCAGTACTTC
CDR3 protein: CASSLGGRAGETQYF

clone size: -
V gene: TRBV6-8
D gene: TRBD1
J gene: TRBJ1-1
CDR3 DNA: TGTGCCAGCACGCCGACAGGGTGGGGGACTGAAGCTTTCTTT
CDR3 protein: CASTPTGWGTEAFF

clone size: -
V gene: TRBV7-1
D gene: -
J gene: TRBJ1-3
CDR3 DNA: TGTGCCAGCAGCTCCCAGGGTGGAAACACCATATATTTT
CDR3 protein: CASSSQGGNTIYF

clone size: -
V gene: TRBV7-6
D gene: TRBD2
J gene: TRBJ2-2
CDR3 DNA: TGTGCCAGCAGCTTAGAACTAGCGGGAGATGGGGAGCTGTTTTTT
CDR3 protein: CASSLELAGDGELFF

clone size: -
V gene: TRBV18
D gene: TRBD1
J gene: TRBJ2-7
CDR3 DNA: TGTGCCAGCTCACCGGGGACAGTTTTCTACGAGCAGTACTTC
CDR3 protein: CASSPGTVFYEQYF

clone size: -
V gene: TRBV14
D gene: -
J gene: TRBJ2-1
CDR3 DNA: TGTGCCAGCAGCCAGGGTCTAGCTTCCTACAATGAGCAGTTCTTC
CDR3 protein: CASSQGLASYNEQFF

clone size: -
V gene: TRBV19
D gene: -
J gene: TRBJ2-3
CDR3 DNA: TGTGCCAGTAGTACCCCCGGGGGGCTAACAGATACGCAGTATTTT
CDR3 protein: CASSTPGGLTDTQYF

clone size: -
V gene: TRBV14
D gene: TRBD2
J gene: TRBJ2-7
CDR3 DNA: TGTGCCAGCAGCGTAGCGGGCTACGAGCAGTACTTC
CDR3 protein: CASSVAGYEQYF

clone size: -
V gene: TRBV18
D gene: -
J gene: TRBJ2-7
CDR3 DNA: TGTGCCAGCTCAGCAACAGGGGAGGGTTACGAGCAGTACTTC
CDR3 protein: CASSATGEGYEQYF

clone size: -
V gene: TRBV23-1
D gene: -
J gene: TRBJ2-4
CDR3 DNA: TGCGCCAGCAGTCATGGGTTGACAGGACTAGCCAAAAACATTCAGTACTTC
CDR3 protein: CASSHGLTGLAKNIQYF

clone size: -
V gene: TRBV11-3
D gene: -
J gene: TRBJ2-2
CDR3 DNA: TGTGCCAGCAGCTTAAATCGGGCTACCTACACCGGGGAGCTGTTTTTT
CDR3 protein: CASSLNRATYTGELFF

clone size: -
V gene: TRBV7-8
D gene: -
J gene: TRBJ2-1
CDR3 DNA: TGTGCCAGCAGCTTAGTAGGGGACAATGAGCAGTTCTTC
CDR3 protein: CASSLVGDNEQFF

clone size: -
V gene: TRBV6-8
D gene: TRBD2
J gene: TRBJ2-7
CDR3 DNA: TGTGCCATCAGCCAGCGGGAGGGTAACGAGCAGTACTTC
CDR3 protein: CAISQREGNEQYF

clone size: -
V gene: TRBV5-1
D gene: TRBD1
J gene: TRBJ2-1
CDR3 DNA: TGCGCCAGCAGCACCCTACAGGGGAACTCCTACAATGAGCAGTTCTTC
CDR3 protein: CASSTLQGNSYNEQFF

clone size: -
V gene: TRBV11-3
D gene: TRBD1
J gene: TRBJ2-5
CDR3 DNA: TGTGCCAGCAGCTTGGACGACAGGGCCGAGACCCAGTACTTC
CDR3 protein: CASSLDDRAETQYF